The 29 T cell receptor beta chains presented below share a single source sample, sequenced in a study of blood T cells in healthy people across ages. Combining a sample-barcoded 5' primer with a J-beta primer mix, a second PCR ran for about 7 to 11 cycles. TCRdb re-derived calls from the 5' RACE reads in MiXCR, one entry per CDR3 protein. This table has over 750,000 distinct CDR3 sequences, 20% to 30% appearing once. The sample was also linked to a second study, of T cells of mothers and their children.

The sequencing sample was made of blood. These receptors were collected from a boy younger than 18 in good health.

This clonotype was recorded many times. The rearrangement joins TRBV12-3 or TRBV12-4 to TRBJ2-3; TRBD2 aligns across 10 bases. The CDR3 has 15 residues. Unmatched junction bases numbered 4, after V lost 6 bases and J lost 1 base. The CDR3 nucleotides read TGTGCCAGCAGCCCTGGGACTAGCGGCACAGATACGCAGTATTTT. Amino acid sequence: CASSPGTSGTDTQYF.

This clonotype has a handful of counts. The genes are TRBV6-1 and TRBJ2-1; 9 bases fit TRBD2. This CDR3 is 16 amino acids long. CDR1 and CDR2 from the germline V gene are MNHNS and SASEGT. After removal of 6 bases from V and 9 bases from J, the junction contained 15 bases not matched to a gene. The chain's CDR3 is CASSPGFLAGPSEQFF. In DNA, the CDR3 is TGTGCCAGCAGCCCGGGTTTTCTAGCGGGGCCCAGTGAGCAGTTCTTC.

J is TRBJ2-4 and V is TRBV11-2, with D perhaps assigned TRBD1 or TRBD2 (6 bases each). Trimming pared 5 bases from V and 1 base from J, leaving 18 bases between. The CDR3 totals 17 residues. CDR1 and CDR2 from the germline V gene are SGHAT and FQNNGV. CDR3: CASSRTPGEDAKNIQYF. CDR3 DNA sequence: TGTGCCAGCAGCCGAACCCCAGGGGAGGATGCCAAAAACATTCAGTACTTC.

The table lists this clonotype with a few counts. The V and J genes are TRBV7-2 and TRBJ1-5, with TRBD1 matching 8 bases. This CDR3 is built from 15 residues. Germline loops: CDR1 SGHTA, CDR2 FQGNSA. J was trimmed by 7 bases and V by 3 bases; bases with no gene match: 8. CDR3 protein: CASSFRQGNGQPQHF. Written as DNA, the CDR3 is TGTGCCAGCAGCTTTCGACAGGGGAACGGACAGCCCCAGCATTTT.

V is TRBV4-2 and J is TRBJ2-1; 7 nucleotides agree with TRBD1. The CDR3 has 16 amino acids. Trimming removed 2 bases from V and 0 bases from J; junction bases left unmatched: 4. Germline V lookup: CDR1 LGHNA, CDR2 YNFKEQ. The CDR3 sequence is CASSQRDRASYNEQFF. CDR3 DNA: TGTGCCAGCAGCCAACGTGACAGGGCCTCCTACAATGAGCAGTTCTTC.

A few counts support this clonotype. Mismatch with germline at one junction end may stem from a read error. The chain combines TRBV3-1 with TRBJ2-1; the D is unclear. The CDR3 is 11 residues long. Germline CDR1 LGHDT, CDR2 YNNKEL (reference sequence). The CDR3 nucleotides read TGTGCCAGCAGCCTCTACAGTGAGCAGTTCTTC. Its translation is CASSLYSEQFF.

Only a few counts were recorded for this clonotype. The chain uses TRBV28 and TRBJ2-7, with D possibly being TRBD1 or TRBD2 (6 bases each). CDR1 MDHEN and CDR2 SYDVKM come from the germline V gene. V was shortened by 1 base and J by 4 bases, with 11 bases between the two germline ends. This CDR3 comprises 14 residues. The DNA for the CDR3 is TGTGCCAGCAGTTTATCGGGGGCGCGATACGAGCAGTACTTC. Translated: CASSLSGARYEQYF. Drawing the rest from reference TRBV28 and TRBJ2-7, the complete variable domain is DVKVTQSSRYLVKRTGEKVFLECVQDMDHENMFWYRQDPGLGLRLIYFSYDVKMKEKGDIPEGYSVSREKKERFSLILESASTNQTSMYLCASSLSGARYEQYFGPGTRLTVT.

This clonotype has more than one count but fewer than ten. V and J are TRBV12-3 or TRBV12-4 and TRBJ2-5, with D maybe TRBD2 (5 bases). Trimming left V 4 bases short and J 3 bases short, with 18 bases between. The CDR3 extends over 16 amino acids. Here the CDR3 reads CASSSLSDAGKETQYF. The CDR3 region has the DNA TGTGCCAGCAGTTCGCTCTCCGACGCGGGCAAAGAGACCCAGTACTTC.

The genes are TRBV4-1 and TRBJ2-5; 8 nucleotides agree with TRBD2. The CDR3 runs 16 residues. Losses at the gene ends were 4 bases for V and 4 bases for J; bases not matched to a gene: 11. CDR1 is MGHRA and CDR2 is YSYEKL in the germline V gene. The CDR3, as DNA: TGCGCCAGCAGCCTAAGTACTAGCGCGGGGGGAGAGACCCAGTACTTC. Its translation: CASSLSTSAGGETQYF.

This clonotype was found a few times. The V call is TRBV5-4, the J call TRBJ1-2; the D is unclear. The CDR3 is 13 amino acids. CDR1 and CDR2 from the germline V gene are SGHNT and YYREEE (reference sequence). Trimming pared 3 bases from V and 4 bases from J, leaving 10 bases between. The CDR3 loop is CASSYPDLYGYTF. The DNA for the CDR3 is TGTGCCAGCAGCTACCCGGATCTCTATGGCTACACCTTC. Drawing the rest from reference TRBV5-4 and TRBJ1-2, the complete variable domain is ETGVTQSPTHLIKTRGQQVTLRCSSQSGHNTVSWYQQALGQGPQFIFQYYREEENGRGNFPPRFSGLQFPNYSSELNVNALELDDSALYLCASSYPDLYGYTFGSGTRLTVV.

Only a few counts were recorded for this clonotype. The J gene is TRBJ2-3, the V gene TRBV3-1, with TRBD2 identical over 10 bases. From germline, CDR1 is LGHDT and CDR2 YNNKEL (reference sequence). The CDR3 has 18 amino acids. V gave up 5 bases and J gave up 1 base; unmatched junction bases: 12. The CDR3 loop is CASSLSSGGAIGTDTQYF. The CDR3 DNA reads as TGTGCCAGCAGCTTATCCAGCGGGGGGGCAATAGGCACAGATACGCAGTATTTT.

This clonotype was seen more than once but under ten times. At one end the junction does not follow the germline gene, possibly because of a read error. The gene calls are TRBV6-1 and TRBJ2-5, with D possibly matching TRBD2 (6 bases). Germline values: CDR1 MNHNS, CDR2 SASEGT. This CDR3 contains 14 residues. CDR3 DNA sequence: TGTGCCAGCAGTTGGACCCACCCGGGAGAGACCCGGTACTTC. Its protein is CASSWTHPGETRYF.

The chain has TRBV7-8 and TRBJ2-2, with 10 bases matching TRBD2. CDR1 and CDR2 from the germline V gene are SGHVS and FQNEAQ. V lost 5 bases to trimming and J lost 7 bases; unmatched junction nucleotides: 7. This CDR3 comprises 15 residues. The CDR3 spells CASSLLAGELGELFF. The DNA of the CDR3 is TGTGCCAGCAGCCTCCTAGCGGGAGAGCTCGGGGAGCTGTTTTTT. Supplemented by reference TRBV7-8 and TRBJ2-2, the full variable domain reads GAGVSQSPRYKVAKRGQDVALRCDPISGHVSLFWYQQALGQGPEFLTYFQNEAQLDKSGLPSDRFFAERPEGSVSTLKIQRTQQEDSAVYLCASSLLAGELGELFFGEGSRLTVL.

This chain uses TRBV7-3 with TRBJ2-3; maybe TRBD1 (6 bases). The V gene's germline CDR1 is SGHTA and CDR2 FQGTGA. The V and J ends lost 0 bases and 0 bases respectively, with 7 bases between them. The CDR3 has 15 amino acids. The CDR3 region is CASSLTTGSTDTQYF. CDR3 nucleotide sequence: TGTGCCAGCAGCTTAACGACAGGTAGCACAGATACGCAGTATTTT.

The chain carries TRBV20-1 and TRBJ1-6; no firm D call. Germline V gene sequence: CDR1 DFQATT, CDR2 SNEGSKA (reference sequence). The CDR3 has 15 amino acids. Trimming removed 0 bases from V and 7 bases from J, with 13 bases in between. CDR3 protein: CSARDPRVGNSPLHF. In DNA, the CDR3 is TGCAGTGCTAGAGATCCAAGGGTTGGGAATTCACCCCTCCACTTT.

The chain employs TRBV20-1 and TRBJ2-7; perhaps TRBD2 as D (6 bases). CDR3 length: 15 amino acids. Looked up from germline, CDR1 is DFQATT and CDR2 is SNEGSKA (reference sequence). Trimming took off 0 bases at V and 0 bases at J, with 12 bases between the two ends. CDR3 in amino acids: CSARDWGGDSYEQYF. The CDR3 DNA sequence: TGCAGTGCTAGAGATTGGGGCGGGGACTCCTACGAGCAGTACTTC.

This chain links TRBV5-1 with TRBJ2-5, with unresolved D. This CDR3 has 13 amino acids. Between the trimmed V and J ends, which lost 3 bases and 5 bases, there was a span of 11 bases. Germline V gene lookup returns CDR1 SGHRS and CDR2 YFSETQ. As DNA, the CDR3 is TGCGCCAGCAGCTCTCTACCGATGGAGACCCAGTACTTC. It is translated as CASSSLPMETQYF.

This clonotype occurred a few times. The genes are TRBV7-9 and TRBJ1-2, with D uncertain. The CDR3 runs to 14 residues. CDR1 and CDR2 from the germline V gene are SEHNR and FQNEAQ (reference sequence). V shed 4 bases and J shed 4 bases, with 13 bases lying between them. Written as DNA, the CDR3 is TGTGCCAGCAGCTACGGACCCTCTTTCTATGGCTACACCTTC. It encodes CASSYGPSFYGYTF.

A word on this clonotype: At one boundary the junction diverges from the germline segment, which might be a read error. This sequence joins TRBV29-1 and TRBJ2-1; D gene ambiguous. The CDR3 sequence is 13 residues long. Germline-derived CDR1 and CDR2 are SQVTM and ANQGSEA. In DNA form, the CDR3 reads TGCAGCGCTGAAGTTGCACTAAACAATGAGCAGTTCTTC. Its protein is CSAEVALNNEQFF.

The chain couples TRBV7-9 to TRBJ1-1; D uncertain. The V end was cut by 1 base, the J end by 3 bases, with 15 bases between. The CDR3 spans 16 residues. CDR1 is SEHNR and CDR2 is FQNEAQ in the germline V gene (reference sequence). CDR3 nucleotides: TGTGCCAGCAGCTTAGTTGGCCAACCGAGGGACACTGAAGCTTTCTTT. Its protein is CASSLVGQPRDTEAFF.

This rearrangement joins TRBV5-5 to TRBJ2-1, with TRBD1 matching 9 bases. Germline V lookup: CDR1 SGHKS, CDR2 YYEKEE (reference sequence). J was trimmed by 1 base and V by 2 bases; bases with no gene match: 4. CDR3 length: 16 amino acids. CDR3 region: CASSLSGTGSYNEQFF. The CDR3 DNA reads as TGTGCCAGCAGCTTATCCGGGACAGGGTCCTACAATGAGCAGTTCTTC.

This clonotype was picked up a small number of times. The chain uses TRBV5-1 and TRBJ1-1, with a possible D match to TRBD1 (5 bases). This CDR3 is 16 amino acids long. The germline V and J ends were trimmed by 0 bases and 8 bases, with 20 bases remaining between them. CDR1 and CDR2 from the germline V gene are SGHRS and YFSETQ. CDR3 sequence: CASSLEAVGGGSEAFF. CDR3 nucleotide sequence: TGCGCCAGCAGCTTGGAAGCCGTTGGCGGGGGATCCGAAGCTTTCTTT.

There are a few counts of this clonotype. The chain has TRBV2 and TRBJ2-1, with D possibly TRBD2 on 5 matching bases. Matching the DNA end better, TRBJ2-7 makes the J call doubtful. Germline loops: CDR1 SNHLY, CDR2 FYNNEI. The CDR3 is 13 residues long. The CDR3, as DNA: TGTGCCAGCAGTGATGCCGCCGGGGACGAGCAGTACTTC. As protein: CASSDAAGDEQYF.

The V and J genes are TRBV4-3 and TRBJ1-1, with D maybe TRBD1 (6 bases). The germline gives CDR1 LGHNA, CDR2 YSLEER. CDR3 length: 17 amino acids. Trimming stripped 0 bases from V and 4 bases from J, with 18 bases between. This CDR3 is CASSQEGRGGSVTEAFF. In DNA form, the CDR3 reads TGCGCCAGCAGCCAAGAAGGCAGAGGGGGGTCGGTCACTGAAGCTTTCTTT.

The chain employs TRBV20-1 and TRBJ1-5; weak D call: TRBD1 (5 bases). Germline lookup yields CDR1 DFQATT and CDR2 SNEGSKA (reference sequence). V was pared by 3 bases and J by 11 bases, with 11 bases between. The CDR3 is made up of 11 amino acids. Written as DNA, the CDR3 is TGCAGTGCTAGTCGGGGCCTGACCCAGCATTTT. Translating gives CSASRGLTQHF.

This clonotype was detected a few times. This rearrangement joins TRBV12-3 or TRBV12-4 to TRBJ2-2, with D perhaps being TRBD1 or TRBD2 (6 bases each). CDR3 length: 15 residues. Trimming shortened V by 7 bases and J by 4 bases, and 16 bases separated the two germline ends. The CDR3 bases are TGTGCCAGCAAAACGGGGGCCCGGCGCACCGGGGAGCTGTTTTTT. Translation: CASKTGARRTGELFF.

This clonotype was counted between two and nine times. The rearrangement uses TRBV6-2 or TRBV6-3 and TRBJ1-1, with TRBD1 identical over 7 bases. Germline-derived CDR1 and CDR2 are MNHEY and SVGEGT. This CDR3 comprises 14 residues. Trimming at V came to 4 bases and at J to 11 bases, leaving 13 bases not matched to a gene. The CDR3 DNA reads as TGTGCCAGCAGTTCCCTGACAGGGAGCCCCTCCGCTTTCTTT. Its translation is CASSSLTGSPSAFF.

The table lists this clonotype with a few counts. The rearrangement uses TRBV7-2 and TRBJ1-2; 7 nucleotides align to TRBD1. The CDR3 covers 14 residues. CDR1 is SGHTA, CDR2 FQGNSA, per germline. V shed 5 bases, J shed 4 bases, and the junction held 7 bases outside the gene matches. The CDR3 DNA reads as TGTGCCAGCAGCCCCCAGACAGGGACCTATGGCTACACCTTC. Its protein is CASSPQTGTYGYTF.

This clonotype was seen only once. The chain links TRBV5-1 to TRBJ2-2; maybe TRBD2 (5 bases). V was pared by 4 bases and J by 0 bases, with 19 bases between. CDR1 and CDR2 from the germline V gene are SGHRS and YFSETQ. CDR3 length: 18 residues. CDR3 sequence: CASSPTPPRGSNTGELFF. For the CDR3, the DNA is TGCGCCAGCAGCCCGACGCCCCCCCGAGGGTCGAACACCGGGGAGCTGTTTTTT.